One and the same sample provided the 7 T cell receptor beta chains below, sequenced in a study of T cells in pancreatic ductal adenocarcinoma (dated by TCRdb to 2017 to 2019). The selected pancreatic ductal adenocarcinoma patients had received surgery without neoadjuvant therapy. Preparation of the library involved the immunoSEQ multiplex PCR assay. Drawn from immuneACCESS, this table holds only the in-frame rearrangements with V and J called that TCRdb kept. Clones are partly lost; checked studies trace under half to an unresolved V gene and leave the rest unexplained. The sample has 85,000 to 120,000 clones on record, 90% to 95% of them singletons. Under 3.5% of the sample is taken by the ten largest. The source material was PBMCs. The receptors were gathered from a human donor with pancreatic ductal adenocarcinoma.

The chain uses TRBV5-1 and TRBJ1-2, with 9 nucleotides matching TRBD1. Germline V CDR1 and CDR2: SGHRS, YFSETQ. The V segment lost 4 bases and the J segment 8 bases; nucleotides outside the gene matches: 12. The CDR3 spans 15 residues. Here the CDR3 DNA reads TGCGCCAGCAGCGGTGCCGGGACAGGGCTTCAGGGCTACACCTTC. Translating it yields CASSGAGTGLQGYTF.

J is TRBJ2-3 and V is TRBV7-2, with 13 positions matching TRBD2. The CDR3 totals 19 residues. The V gene end was trimmed by 5 bases and the J gene end by 1 base; junction bases not matched to a gene: 12. Per germline, CDR1 SGHTA and CDR2 FQGNSA. CDR3: CASSPGRTSGSGGTDTQYF. In nucleotides, the CDR3 is TGTGCCAGCAGCCCAGGGAGGACTAGCGGGAGCGGCGGCACAGATACGCAGTATTTT.

V is TRBV4-2 and J is TRBJ2-7, with D uncertain. Trimming pared 1 base from V and 7 bases from J, leaving 8 bases between. The CDR3 is 12 amino acids. Germline CDR1 and CDR2: LGHNA and YNFKEQ. For the CDR3, the DNA is TGTGCCAGCAGCCAAGCATCGGGTGAGCAGTACTTC. Its translation is CASSQASGEQYF.

This sequence joins TRBV29-1 and TRBJ2-1, with TRBD2 matching over 13 bases. Trimming removed 6 bases from V and 4 bases from J; junction bases left unmatched: 6. The CDR3 spans 15 residues. Germline V gene lookup returns CDR1 SQVTM and CDR2 ANQGSEA. Written as DNA, the CDR3 is TGCAGCGTCGGGACTAGCGGGGCACCTTACAATGAGCAGTTCTTC. It codes for CSVGTSGAPYNEQFF.

V and J are TRBV7-9 and TRBJ2-3; TRBD1 might be the D (5 bases). The CDR3 contains 15 residues. The V end lost 1 base, the J end lost 0 bases, and 8 bases lay between the germline ends. CDR1 and CDR2 (germline): SEHNR, FQNEAQ (reference sequence). As DNA, the CDR3 is TGTGCCAGCAGCTTAGGGCAGGGAAGCACAGATACGCAGTATTTT. Amino acids: CASSLGQGSTDTQYF.

The chain joins TRBV13 to TRBJ2-7; weak D call: TRBD2 (6 bases). Germline V CDR1 and CDR2: PRHDT, FYEKMQ (reference sequence). There are 14 residues in the CDR3. V gave up 9 bases and J gave up 4 bases, with 19 bases separating them. CDR3 protein: CASGWREKTYEQYF. DNA of the CDR3: TGTGCCAGTGGGTGGCGGGAAAAAACGTACGAGCAGTACTTC.

The J gene is TRBJ2-5, the V gene TRBV5-1; TRBD1 agrees at 8 bases. Trimming removed 3 bases from V and 9 bases from J; junction bases left unmatched: 4. CDR3 length: 12 residues. CDR1 and CDR2 (germline): SGHRS, YFSETQ. The CDR3 sequence: CASSYQGAAQYF. The CDR3 region has the DNA TGCGCCAGCAGCTACCAGGGGGCGGCCCAGTACTTC.